This TCR beta chain is drawn from a study of cytomegalovirus exposure and HLA in healthy donors. CDR1 and CDR2 from the germline V gene are LNHDA and SQIVND (reference sequence). V dropped 5 bases and J dropped 4; count of bases not matched to a gene: 3. The CDR3 is 14 amino acids. Use of 60 Vbeta and 13 Jbeta primers characterized the PCR. Assay used: immunoSEQ multiplex PCR; TCRdb lists only in-frame clones, some missing. The repertoire table contains tens of thousands of clones. Points on this clone: The antigen is undetermined.

General study points: A further, later analysis showed that HLA-associated TCR beta chains (compared with equally common others) were more clonally expanded. A few CMV-associated chains were confirmed in vitro to be specific for CMV antigens. Among TCR beta chains, those listed as cytomegalovirus-associated numbered over 150.

The sequenced material came from PBMCs. The TCR originated in a woman aged 55-69 years in good health and CMV-seronegative. The rearrangement links TRBV19 to TRBJ1-5; 9 nucleotides match TRBD1. The CDR3 sequence: CASSPGTGNQPQHF. In nucleotides, the CDR3 is TGTGCCAGTAGTCCCGGGACAGGGAATCAGCCCCAGCATTTT.